These T cell receptor beta chains were read from a single sample in a study of PD-L1 blockade in urothelial cancer. Sequencing used immunoSEQ multiplex PCR; TCRdb keeps in-frame clones, though not all of them. Of more than 45,000 clones detected, over 75% appear once; the ten largest clones hold approximately 4%. The starting material was PBMCs, obtained around atezolizumab (anti-PD-L1) treatment. The receptor source for this set is a man between 65 and 80 years old with urothelial cancer. CDR3s include the opening cysteine and the closing phenylalanine or tryptophan. A D gene is named only where the DNA matches it firmly. The size field is filled for only some rows; it gives once, few, many or a size class.

TRBJ2-3 | - | - | TRBV28 | TGTGCCACAAGCGGGTTCACAGATACGCAGTATTTT | CATSGFTDTQYF
TRBJ2-5 | - | TRBD2 | TRBV28 | TGTGCCAGCAGGCTAGCGGGAGGGCCGGGGGAGACCCAGTACTTC | CASRLAGGPGETQYF
TRBJ2-7 | - | TRBD2 | TRBV27 | TGTGCCAGCAGTCCCTCCTTAGCGGGAGGTGCCTACGAGCAGTACTTC | CASSPSLAGGAYEQYF
TRBJ2-3 | once | - | TRBV6-4 | TGTGCCAGCAGTGACCAAAGCACAGATACGCAGTATTTT | CASSDQSTDTQYF
TRBJ1-2 | - | TRBD1 | TRBV5-1 | TGCGCCAGCAGCGTACAGGGGAACTATGGCTACACCTTC | CASSVQGNYGYTF
TRBJ1-4 | - | TRBD1 | TRBV4-1 | TGCGCCAGCAGCCTCCCTCGGACAGGCGAGAGCCTTAACGAAAAACTGTTTTTT | CASSLPRTGESLNEKLFF
TRBJ2-1 | - | TRBD2 | TRBV2 | TGTGCCAGCAGAGCCAGCGGGAGCTGGAACAATGAGCAGTTCTTC | CASRASGSWNNEQFF
TRBJ2-3 | - | - | TRBV7-2 | TGTGCCAGCAGCTTAGTTATAGATACGCAGTATTTT | CASSLVIDTQYF
TRBJ2-7 | - | - | TRBV7-2 | TGTGCCAGCAGCTTGGTGACGGCGGGTGTCGAGCAGTACTTC | CASSLVTAGVEQYF
TRBJ2-1 | - | TRBD2 | TRBV5-1 | TGCGCCAGCTTCGGACTAGCGGGAGGGGGTGAGCAGTTCTTC | CASFGLAGGGEQFF
TRBJ1-1 | - | TRBD1 | TRBV9 | TGTGCCAGCAGCGTGACAGGGGGACCGAACACTGAAGCTTTCTTT | CASSVTGGPNTEAFF
TRBJ1-4 | once | - | TRBV27 | TGTGCCAGCAGTTTACAGGGGAGAGGTGAAAAACTGTTTTTT | CASSLQGRGEKLFF
TRBJ1-2 | - | - | TRBV7-3 | TGTGCCAGCAGCTCCACCGGGGGTGGAGCGGCCGGGATTGTCTACACCTTC | CASSSTGGGAAGIVYTF
TRBJ2-5 | - | TRBD1 | TRBV2 | TGTGCCAGCAGTGGGGACAGGGGGCAAGAGACCCAGTACTTC | CASSGDRGQETQYF
TRBJ2-7 | - | TRBD2 | TRBV19 | TGTGCCAGTAGTATCTCGACTAGCACATTCAACGAGCAGTACTTC | CASSISTSTFNEQYF
TRBJ1-1 | - | - | TRBV9 | TGTGCCAGCAGCGTAGCGGGAAACACTGAAGCTTTCTTT | CASSVAGNTEAFF
TRBJ2-1 | few | - | TRBV7-8 | TGTGCCAGCAGCTTCGGACACCGGAGCTCCTACAATGAGCAGTTCTTC | CASSFGHRSSYNEQFF
TRBJ2-7 | - | TRBD1 | TRBV5-6 | TGTGCCAGCAGCTTGGCGGGGACAGGGACATACGAGCAGTACTTC | CASSLAGTGTYEQYF
TRBJ2-1 | - | TRBD2 | TRBV27 | TGTGCCAGCAGACCCGGGACTAGCCCCTACAATGAGCAGTTCTTC | CASRPGTSPYNEQFF
TRBJ1-5 | - | TRBD1 | TRBV19 | TGTGCCAGTAGTCCGCCGGGACAGGGCGTAGGGAGCAATCAGCCCCAGCATTTT | CASSPPGQGVGSNQPQHF
TRBJ1-2 | - | - | TRBV4-1 | TGCGCCAGCAGCCAAGGAGGGGGAGCGTATGGCTACACCTTC | CASSQGGGAYGYTF
TRBJ1-5 | many | TRBD1 | TRBV28 | TGTGCCAGCAGGGGACAGGGGCATAGCAATCAGCCCCAGCATTTT | CASRGQGHSNQPQHF
TRBJ1-4 | - | - | TRBV5-1 | TGCGCCAGCAGCCAAGACAGCGAAAAACTGTTTTTT | CASSQDSEKLFF
TRBJ2-2 | - | TRBD2 | TRBV5-4 | TGTGCCAGCAGCCCGGGACTAGCGGAGAGCACCGGGGAGCTGTTTTTT | CASSPGLAESTGELFF
TRBJ2-7 | - | - | TRBV28 | TGTGCCAGCAGCCTACCCCGACAGACCTACGAGCAGTACTTC | CASSLPRQTYEQYF
TRBJ1-1 | - | - | TRBV7-8 | TGTGCCAGCAGCCCCCATAACACTGAAGCTTTCTTT | CASSPHNTEAFF
TRBJ2-5 | - | - | TRBV28 | TGTGCCAGCAGTTCCCGATGGCCGCTGGCCCAAGAGACCCAGTACTTC | CASSSRWPLAQETQYF
TRBJ1-1 | - | TRBD1 | TRBV25-1 | TGTGCCAGCAGTGAAAGGCAGGGGGCCGCTGAAGCTTTCTTT | CASSERQGAAEAFF
TRBJ2-3 | - | - | TRBV28 | TGTGCCAGCAGTTTACCGGGATTGACAGATACGCAGTATTTT | CASSLPGLTDTQYF
TRBJ2-1 | - | TRBD2 | TRBV25-1 | TGTGCCAGCAGTTATAGCGGGACCTTCAATGAGCAGTTCTTC | CASSYSGTFNEQFF
TRBJ2-3 | - | TRBD1 | TRBV11-3 | TGTGCCAGCAGCGCATCCGGGACAGGGGGCTTAGATACGCAGTATTTT | CASSASGTGGLDTQYF
TRBJ2-7 | - | TRBD1 | TRBV27 | TGTGCCAGCAGTTCGCTACCGGGACAGGGGTCATACGAGCAGTACTTC | CASSSLPGQGSYEQYF
TRBJ2-1 | - | TRBD2 | TRBV9 | TGTGCCAGCAGCGTAGCGGGAACTAGCGGGGCAACTCGTGAGCAGTTCTTC | CASSVAGTSGATREQFF
TRBJ1-1 | - | - | TRBV29-1 | TGCAGCGCTGTGGGCGACAGAAAGAACACTGAAGCTTTCTTT | CSAVGDRKNTEAFF
TRBJ2-7 | - | - | TRBV11-2 | TGTGCCAGCAGCCCCCAAACAGGGAATTCCTACGAGCAGTACTTC | CASSPQTGNSYEQYF
TRBJ2-2 | few | TRBD2 | TRBV7-8 | TGTGCCAGCAGCTTCCCTCGGGGGGCCGGGGAGCTGTTTTTT | CASSFPRGAGELFF
TRBJ1-2 | - | - | TRBV5-6 | TGTGCCAGCAGCCCCCGGAGGGTCGAAGGCTACACCTTC | CASSPRRVEGYTF
TRBJ2-7 | - | - | TRBV29-1 | TGCAGCGTTGAAACTTCTGTCGAGCAGTACTTC | CSVETSVEQYF
TRBJ2-2 | - | - | TRBV5-1 | TGCGCCAGCAGCTTGTATGGAGAGCCGAACACCGGGGAGCTGTTTTTT | CASSLYGEPNTGELFF
TRBJ2-1 | - | TRBD2 | TRBV10-3 | TGTGCCATCAGAGATAGCGGGGATGAGCAGTTCTTC | CAIRDSGDEQFF
TRBJ2-7 | - | TRBD1 | TRBV15 | TGTGCCACCCGGGACAGGGCCGTGCGGGAGCAGTACTTC | CATRDRAVREQYF
TRBJ2-1 | - | TRBD2 | TRBV5-1 | TGCGCCAGCAGCTTGCAGCTGGCTAGCGGGACGGGTGAGCAGTTCTTC | CASSLQLASGTGEQFF
TRBJ2-3 | once | - | TRBV28 | TGTGCCAGCAGTACCGACAGCGCAGATACGCAGTATTTT | CASSTDSADTQYF
TRBJ1-2 | - | TRBD1 | TRBV6-5 | TGTGCCAGCAGTTTATCGGACAGGGGGGGCTATGGCTACACCTTC | CASSLSDRGGYGYTF
TRBJ1-2 | - | - | TRBV5-4 | TGTGCCAGCAGCTTGGGCCGGGAGGGCTATGGCTACACCTTC | CASSLGREGYGYTF
TRBJ2-7 | - | - | TRBV6-1 | TGTGCCAGCAGTGAAGGGAGACAGAGCTCCTACGAGCAGTACTTC | CASSEGRQSSYEQYF
TRBJ2-7 | - | TRBD1 | TRBV19 | TGTGCCAGTAGTTTACGGGACAGCCGATCAGAGCAGTACTTC | CASSLRDSRSEQYF
TRBJ1-1 | - | - | TRBV30 | TGTGCCTGGACCATGGGGACTCAAAGGGAGGCTTTCTTT | CAWTMGTQREAFF
TRBJ2-2 | - | - | TRBV9 | TGTGCCAGCAGCCCTAGGAGGGTGGTCGGGGAGCTGTTTTTT | CASSPRRVVGELFF
TRBJ1-2 | - | - | TRBV27 | TGTGCCAGCAGTTTGTCCGGGCAGGGCTATGGCTACACCTTC | CASSLSGQGYGYTF
TRBJ2-1 | - | - | TRBV19 | TGTGCCAGTAGTACCAACAGGGTTGGCTACAATGAGCAGTTCTTC | CASSTNRVGYNEQFF
TRBJ1-2 | once | - | TRBV6-5 | TGTGCCAGCAGCCGGTGGGAGGGACCGCAGTATGGCTACACCTTC | CASSRWEGPQYGYTF
TRBJ2-3 | - | - | TRBV6-1 | TGTGCCAGCACCGGACAAGGGGGAGATACGCAGTATTTT | CASTGQGGDTQYF
TRBJ2-5 | - | TRBD1 | TRBV10-1 | TGCGCCAGCAGTGAGTCTGGGACAGGGGGACAAGAGACCCAGTACTTC | CASSESGTGGQETQYF
TRBJ2-3 | few | - | TRBV6-1 | TGTGCCAGCAGTATAAGCGGGAGCACAGATACGCAGTATTTT | CASSISGSTDTQYF
TRBJ1-4 | - | - | TRBV6-6 | TGTGCCGCCATGCGGGGTCAAGGGGAAAAACTGTTTTTT | CAAMRGQGEKLFF
TRBJ2-1 | - | - | TRBV5-8 | TGTGCCAGCAGCTTGGGCGGAAGCTCCTACAATGAGCAGTTCTTC | CASSLGGSSYNEQFF
TRBJ1-2 | once | TRBD1 | TRBV6-5 | TGTGCCAGCAGGTTTAGACAGGGGGGCGTTGGCTACACCTTC | CASRFRQGGVGYTF
TRBJ1-2 | few | TRBD1 | TRBV30 | TGTGCCTGGACCTTGACAGGGGGATACTATGGCTACACCTTC | CAWTLTGGYYGYTF
TRBJ1-3 | - | - | TRBV15 | TGTGCCACCGAGAGAGGGGTGGGGGGCTCTGGAAACACCATATATTTT | CATERGVGGSGNTIYF